These 8 T cell receptor beta chains came from one sample sequenced in a study of post-analysis software for immune sequencing data. Each TCR beta cDNA library carried unique molecular identifiers. MiXCR, run by TCRdb on the PCR reads, gives a single entry per CDR3 protein. The repertoire holds about half a million distinct CDR3 sequences, with roughly 34% as singletons. Their antigens remain unidentified. Notes on the study in general: Comparison of patients with controls showed five TRBV segments more frequent in patients, TRBV5-6, TRBV5-1 and TRBV20-1 among them.

The sample comprised blood. Receptors originate from a girl under 18 with multiple sclerosis.

The chain links TRBV20-1 to TRBJ2-3, with TRBD2 matching 10 bases. V was clipped by 4 bases and J by 4 bases; unmatched bases: 5. This CDR3 region has 14 residues. Germline V gene sequence: CDR1 DFQATT, CDR2 SNEGSKA (reference sequence). The CDR3 DNA reads TGCAGTGCTACGAAGGGACTAGCGTCAGATACGCAGTATTTT. Its translation is CSATKGLASDTQYF.

V usage is TRBV6-6 and J usage is TRBJ1-2; D is unclear. This CDR3 is 13 amino acids long. V dropped 4 bases and J dropped 4 bases, with 10 bases sitting between them. Germline V gene data show CDR1 as MNHNY and CDR2 as SVGAGI (reference sequence). The CDR3 is CASSSEKTYGYTF. The CDR3 nucleotides are TGTGCCAGCAGTTCAGAGAAGACCTATGGCTACACCTTC.

This CDR3 reads CASSLASSTGELFF. As DNA, the CDR3 is TGTGCCAGCAGTTTAGCATCCTCCACCGGGGAGCTGTTTTTT. The gene calls are TRBV27 and TRBJ2-2, with D unresolved. This CDR3 has 14 amino acids. V was cut by 2 bases and J by 4 bases, with 8 bases left in between. Germline values: CDR1 MNHEY, CDR2 SMNVEV (reference sequence).

The chain couples TRBV9 to TRBJ1-2; D is perhaps TRBD1 (5 bases). The V and J ends lost 2 bases and 8 bases respectively, with 19 bases between them. This CDR3 has 15 residues. CDR1 is SGDLS, CDR2 YYNGEE, per germline. The CDR3 loop reads CASSVKDTGPTGYTF. The CDR3 DNA sequence: TGTGCCAGCAGCGTGAAGGACACGGGGCCTACAGGCTACACCTTC.

This clonotype was counted a few times. The genes are TRBV5-5 and TRBJ2-7; no definite D call. The closer fit of TRBJ2-5 to the DNA end suggests the J call may be wrong. The CDR3 runs to 12 residues. Germline assignment: CDR1 SGHKS and CDR2 YYEKEE (reference sequence). CDR3 coding DNA: TGTGCCAGCCGATCGGACGGGGAGACCCAGTACTTC. As protein: CASRSDGETQYF.

This clonotype was detected only a few times. The V call is TRBV4-1, the J call TRBJ2-4, with TRBD2 as a possible D gene (5 bases). Germline lookup yields CDR1 MGHRA and CDR2 YSYEKL. CDR3 length: 15 residues. The V and J ends lost 0 bases and 5 bases respectively, with 11 bases between them. CDR3 region: CASSQELREQNIQYF. DNA of the CDR3: TGCGCCAGCAGCCAAGAGCTGAGGGAACAAAACATTCAGTACTTC.

The chain recombines TRBV7-2 with TRBJ1-1; D call uncertain. CDR3 size: 15 residues. V lost 2 bases and J 5 bases, leaving 15 bases between the germline ends. CDR1 SGHTA and CDR2 FQGNSA come from the germline V gene. CDR3: CASSLQLGRSTEAFF. Here the CDR3 DNA reads TGTGCCAGCAGCTTACAGTTGGGCCGGTCGACTGAAGCTTTCTTT.

This chain links TRBV9 with TRBJ1-5; TRBD1 agrees at 9 bases. V trimming: 4 bases; J trimming: 6 bases; junction bases outside the gene matches: 8. CDR1 and CDR2 from the germline V gene are SGDLS and YYNGEE. This CDR3 comprises 15 residues. The CDR3 DNA follows: TGTGCCAGCAGCTTAGGGACAGGGTCTGGTCAGCCCCAGCATTTT. It translates to CASSLGTGSGQPQHF. The entire variable domain, with the rest obtained from reference TRBV9 and TRBJ1-5, is as follows: DSGVTQTPKHLITATGQRVTLRCSPRSGDLSVYWYQQSLDQGLQFLIQYYNGEERAKGNILERFSAQQFPDLHSELNLSSLELGDSALYFCASSLGTGSGQPQHFGDGTRLSIL.